This T cell receptor beta chain originates from a study of liver allograft versus peripheral blood T cells. Across the whole study: Peripheral blood of the recipients supplied T cell receptor repertoires that were compared with those in transplanted livers.

TCRdb reprocessed the reads via MiXCR and lists one record per CDR3 protein. The data hold around 16,000 distinct CDR3 sequences, with around 20% observed a single time. Germline CDR1 is DFQATT and CDR2 is SNEGSKA (reference sequence). Trimming took off 0 bases at V and 2 bases at J, with 5 bases between the two ends. This CDR3 spans 13 amino acids. This clonotype has just one count. Its antigen is still unknown. Findings and limits, study-wide: Peripheral blood reportedly held T cell receptor repertoires that differed from those inside liver allografts.

The TCR originated in a human patient who had a liver transplant. These T cells may partly come from the graft donor. J is TRBJ1-5 and V is TRBV20-1; D ambiguous. CDR3 protein: CSAREGGNQPQHF. Here the CDR3 DNA reads TGCAGTGCTAGAGAAGGTGGCAATCAGCCCCAGCATTTT.